This TCR beta chain was sequenced in a study of early stage breast cancer tumors. About the research overall: Most invasive tumors, twelve of 16, were ER+/PR+/HER2-. Study-wide findings and caveats: Commonly generated sequences made up most enriched TCRB sequences shared between patients.

V was clipped by 4 bases and J by 1 base; unmatched bases: 6. Germline V gives CDR1 SGHRS, CDR2 YFSETQ. This CDR3 has 15 amino acids. Measured with immunoSEQ multiplex PCR; TCRdb has only the in-frame clones, and not every one. Counted here are some 70,000 clones, around 80% occurring once; the ten biggest clones make up 3.5%. Concerning this clone itself: The antigen is unknown.

This sequence joins TRBV5-1 and TRBJ2-5; TRBD1 matches at 8 bases. What was sequenced was blood. The TCR comes from a person in their sixties with breast cancer. The CDR3 DNA reads TGCGCCAGCAGCGCACAAACAGGGGGCCAAGAGACCCAGTACTTC. It translates to CASSAQTGGQETQYF.